The present TCR beta chain was sequenced within a study of post-analysis software for immune sequencing data. Across the study: Several disease courses (relapsing-remitting, secondary progressive and progressive-relapsing) of multiple sclerosis were included. Study-level points and caveats: Pronounced co-clustering by F measure was evident among identically batched samples. With TRBV5-6, TRBV5-1 and TRBV20-1 included, about five TRBV segments were more frequent in patients than in controls. Multiple sclerosis patients showed significantly lower normalized Chao1 diversity than controls did.

Unique molecular identifiers were built into the TCR beta cDNA libraries. When roughly 0.9 to 10 million T cells were used, they gave a few hundred thousand cDNA molecules. TCRdb re-called the PCR reads with MiXCR, one entry per CDR3 protein. The sample contains more than 450,000 distinct CDR3 sequences, 44% of which appear only once. Germline loops: CDR1 SGHAT, CDR2 FQNNGV. This CDR3 region has 14 residues. Trimming shortened V by 4 bases and J by 7 bases, and 17 bases separated the two germline ends. With regard to this clonotype: Its antigen is not identified.

This TCR came from a girl under 18 with multiple sclerosis. J is TRBJ2-7 and V is TRBV11-2; D possibly corresponds to TRBD2 (6 bases). Input material: blood. CDR3 nucleotide sequence: TGTGCCAGCAGCTCAATACGGGGAGCGGGTGAGCAGTACTTC. Protein sequence: CASSSIRGAGEQYF.